The clone carrying this T cell receptor (beta chain) has a handful of counts. Its antigen is unidentified. The CDR3 spans 12 residues. V was shortened by 0 bases and J by 5 bases, with 5 bases between the two germline ends. The germline V gene has CDR1 LNHDA and CDR2 SQIVND (reference sequence). The method was immunoSEQ multiplex PCR; TCRdb's version includes in-frame clones alone and lacks a portion of them. The table has tens of thousands of clones, roughly 89% seen once. The sample is drawn from a study of T cell responses to AZD1222 COVID-19 vaccine. Study results and caveats: Among vaccine-associated CD4 TCRs, coverage spanned spike, with dominance at 160-218 and 743-854. Reportedly, close to half of spike-specific TCRs are directed against unmutated variant regions.

The source material was peripheral blood, sampled on day 0 of AZD1222 vaccination. The sequence came from an adult in good health. The chain recombines TRBV19 with TRBJ2-7; D is uncertain. The CDR3 nucleotides are TGTGCCAGTAGTATAGATCCCCACGAGCAGTACTTC. Translating it yields CASSIDPHEQYF.